These 27 T cell receptor beta chains share one sample of origin, sequenced in a study of CD8+ T cells in alopecia areata. Extracted RNA was reverse transcribed, and the resulting cDNA served as sequencing template. The data were produced by immunoSEQ multiplex PCR, yet TCRdb's version contains in-frame clones alone and is incomplete. The sample yields fewer than 110,000 clones, 55% seen once. Sample: CD4+ T cells sorted from blood. Source of these receptors: a human donor in good health.

This chain connects TRBV6-5 to TRBJ1-2, with 8 positions matching TRBD1. The CDR3 loop spans 15 amino acids. Germline lookup yields CDR1 MNHEY and CDR2 SVGAGI. With 5 bases clipped from V and 5 bases from J, the junction kept 10 bases outside the gene matches. CDR3 residues: CASSPAYRGEYGYTF. In nucleotides, the CDR3 is TGTGCCAGCAGTCCCGCGTACAGGGGGGAATATGGCTACACCTTC.

This clone has a handful of counts. The CDR3 nucleotides read TGTGCCAGTAGCAACGTAGTAGACAGAGGGGAAAAACTGTTTTTT. Its protein is CASSNVVDRGEKLFF. The chain has TRBV19 and TRBJ1-4; D is perhaps TRBD1 (5 bases). The CDR3 length is 15 residues. Germline-derived CDR1 and CDR2 are LNHDA and SQIVND (reference sequence). The V end lost 6 bases, the J end lost 8 bases, and 19 bases lay between the germline ends.

The chain uses TRBV7-9 and TRBJ1-6, with TRBD1 matching 8 bases. The germline gives CDR1 SEHNR, CDR2 FQNEAQ (reference sequence). This CDR3 is built from 17 residues. V lost 1 base and J lost 4; bases outside the gene matches: 6. The CDR3 DNA is TGTGCCAGCAGCTTAGTGGCAGGGGGCGGATATAATTCACCCCTCCACTTT. Its protein is CASSLVAGGGYNSPLHF.

V is TRBV10-3 and J is TRBJ2-5; 10 bases are a match to TRBD1. V lost 6 bases to trimming and J lost 2 bases; unmatched junction nucleotides: 3. Germline lookup yields CDR1 ENHRY and CDR2 SYGVKD. This CDR3 is 14 amino acids long. As DNA, the CDR3 is TGTGCCATCAGCGGGACAGGGGATCAAGAGACCCAGTACTTC. Protein: CAISGTGDQETQYF.

This clone was counted between two and nine times. V is TRBV2 and J is TRBJ1-5; D call uncertain. CDR3 length: 15 amino acids. Germline V lookup: CDR1 SNHLY, CDR2 FYNNEI. The ends were cut back, 2 bases at V and 0 bases at J, with 8 bases in the middle. CDR3 residues: CASSENAYSNQPQHF. The CDR3 nucleotides read TGTGCCAGCAGTGAAAACGCATATAGCAATCAGCCCCAGCATTTT.

This chain joins TRBV7-8 and TRBJ1-1; D not resolved. Trimming shortened V by 5 bases and J by 1 base, and 11 bases separated the two germline ends. There are 14 residues in the CDR3. Germline values: CDR1 SGHVS, CDR2 FQNEAQ. CDR3 loop: CASSPSDWNTEAFF. The DNA of the CDR3 is TGTGCCAGCAGCCCCTCGGACTGGAACACTGAAGCTTTCTTT.

The chain has TRBV18 and TRBJ2-7; D may correspond to TRBD1 or TRBD2 (6 bases each). The CDR3 is 18 residues long. The V end was cut by 3 bases, the J end by 6 bases, with 27 bases between. Germline-derived CDR1 and CDR2 are KGHSH and LQKENI. CDR3 region: CASSPTAVNGVEGGEQYF. The CDR3 DNA sequence: TGTGCCAGCTCACCCACCGCGGTAAACGGGGTCGAGGGGGGCGAGCAGTACTTC.

This clone was seen a few times. V gene TRBV6-6 combines with J gene TRBJ2-6, with TRBD1 as a possible D gene (6 bases). Germline V gives CDR1 MNHNY, CDR2 SVGAGI (reference sequence). The CDR3 runs to 15 residues. Trimming pared 5 bases from V and 1 base from J, leaving 9 bases between. CDR3 in amino acids: CASSMTGSGANVLTF. CDR3 bases: TGTGCCAGCAGTATGACAGGTTCTGGGGCCAACGTCCTGACTTTC.

V usage is TRBV28 and J usage is TRBJ1-2; tentatively, D is TRBD1 (6 bases). The V and J ends lost 5 bases and 0 bases respectively, with 10 bases between them. This CDR3 comprises 14 residues. The germline CDR1 and CDR2 sequences are MDHEN and SYDVKM. The DNA for the CDR3 is TGTGCCAGCAGTCCCGGGACAACTAACTATGGCTACACCTTC. Translated, it gives CASSPGTTNYGYTF.

The chain employs TRBV29-1 and TRBJ2-3, with TRBD2 as a possible D gene (5 bases). The V gene lost 7 bases and the J gene lost 6 bases, with 20 bases spanning the gap. Germline V gene sequence: CDR1 SQVTM, CDR2 ANQGSEA. The CDR3 loop spans 14 amino acids. The CDR3 loop is CSARGGSPMDTQYF. CDR3 in DNA: TGCAGCGCCCGAGGAGGATCCCCCATGGATACGCAGTATTTT.

J is TRBJ2-5 and V is TRBV25-1; D tentatively fits TRBD1 or TRBD2 (6 bases each). The CDR3 consists of 13 residues. The germline CDR1 and CDR2 sequences are MGHDK and SYGVNS. V was cut by 5 bases and J by 4 bases, with 11 bases left in between. The DNA for the CDR3 is TGTGCCAGCAGTAGGGGGGCCGTAGAGACCCAGTACTTC. Translated, it gives CASSRGAVETQYF.

The CDR3 DNA reads as TGTGCCGTCCTTAAGCGGGGGACAAATGAGCAGTTCTTC. Residues: CAVLKRGTNEQFF. The chain links TRBV15 to TRBJ2-1; the match to TRBD2 covers 8 bases. The V gene end was trimmed by 11 bases and the J gene end by 7 bases; junction bases not matched to a gene: 10. The germline gives CDR1 LNHNV, CDR2 YYDKDF (reference sequence). This CDR3 is built from 13 residues. Variable domain in full (rest from reference TRBV15 and TRBJ2-1): DAMVIQNPRYQVTQFGKPVTLSCSQTLNHNVMYWYQQKSSQAPKLLFHYYDKDFNNEADTPDNFQSRRPNTSFCFLDIRSPGLGDTAMYLCAVLKRGTNEQFFGPGTRLTVL.

This clone is judged medium-sized (0.01 to 0.1%). This CDR3 is also generated by other DNA sequences in the sample. This chain uses TRBV29-1 with TRBJ2-7, with D hard to call. Trimming pared 4 bases from V and 0 bases from J, leaving 4 bases between. Germline lookup yields CDR1 SQVTM and CDR2 ANQGSEA. The CDR3 sequence is 11 residues long. CDR3 in DNA: TGCAGCGTTGGGACCTCCTACGAGCAGTACTTC. The encoded protein is CSVGTSYEQYF.

This chain connects TRBV12-5 to TRBJ2-1; D call uncertain. This CDR3 spans 12 amino acids. Trimming stripped 1 base from V and 10 bases from J, with 8 bases between. The germline CDR1 and CDR2 sequences are LGHNT and FRNRAP. CDR3 DNA: TGTGCTAGTGGTTTGGAGGAAGGAGAGCAGTTCTTC. It specifies CASGLEEGEQFF.

The rearrangement uses TRBV7-3 and TRBJ1-1; 11 nucleotides line up with TRBD1. V lost 1 base and J lost 4; bases outside the gene matches: 5. The CDR3 length is 16 residues. The germline gives CDR1 SGHTA, CDR2 FQGTGA. The CDR3 spells CASSLIFGTGGTEAFF. The CDR3 coding sequence is TGTGCCAGCAGCTTAATATTTGGGACAGGGGGCACTGAAGCTTTCTTT.

In regard to this clone: Other DNA sequences in the sample encode the same CDR3. The chain couples TRBV29-1 to TRBJ1-1; D unresolved. Germline V gene lookup returns CDR1 SQVTM and CDR2 ANQGSEA. The CDR3 totals 13 residues. The germline V and J ends were trimmed by 1 base and 0 bases, with 6 bases remaining between them. The CDR3 loop is CSVEGLLNTEAFF. CDR3 bases: TGCAGCGTTGAAGGGCTCCTGAACACTGAAGCTTTCTTT.

The genes are TRBV27 and TRBJ2-6; D remains ambiguous. This CDR3 has 19 amino acids. Germline CDR1 MNHEY, CDR2 SMNVEV (reference sequence). Trimming stripped 7 bases from V and 4 bases from J, with 26 bases between. CDR3 residues: CASTLSYPYRVPGANVLTF. The CDR3 DNA reads TGTGCCAGCACTCTTAGTTACCCGTATAGGGTTCCCGGGGCCAACGTCCTGACTTTC. Drawing the rest from reference TRBV27 and TRBJ2-6, the complete variable domain is EAQVTQNPRYLITVTGKKLTVTCSQNMNHEYMSWYRQDPGLGLRQIYYSMNVEVTDKGDVPEGYKVSRKEKRNFPLILESPSPNQTSLYFCASTLSYPYRVPGANVLTFGAGSRLTVL.

This clone was observed a few times. The chain recombines TRBV7-9 with TRBJ1-4; D possibly corresponds to TRBD1 (6 bases). The V gene's germline CDR1 is SEHNR and CDR2 FQNEAQ (reference sequence). The ends were cut back, 1 base at V and 10 bases at J, with 13 bases in the middle. This CDR3 comprises 14 residues. The CDR3 DNA reads as TGTGCCAGCAGCTTAGGGCAGGGGCTGGGAAAACTGTTTTTT. This encodes CASSLGQGLGKLFF. The full variable domain, its missing parts supplied by reference TRBV7-9 and TRBJ1-4, is DTGVSQNPRHKITKRGQNVTFRCDPISEHNRLYWYRQTLGQGPEFLTYFQNEAQLEKSRLLSDRFSAERPKGSFSTLEIQRTEQGDSAMYLCASSLGQGLGKLFFGSGTQLSVL.

The rearrangement joins TRBV29-1 to TRBJ1-1; weak D call: TRBD1 (6 bases). The CDR3 is 14 amino acids. Trimming removed 4 bases at V and 5 bases at J, with 17 bases between. Germline-derived CDR1 and CDR2 are SQVTM and ANQGSEA. CDR3 amino acids: CSVVGAGARTEAFF. Written as DNA, the CDR3 is TGCAGCGTTGTCGGGGCAGGGGCGAGGACTGAAGCTTTCTTT.

This chain joins TRBV6-6 and TRBJ1-6, with 9 bases that match TRBD1. Per the germline V gene, CDR1 is MNHNY and CDR2 is SVGAGI (reference sequence). V trimming: 5 bases; J trimming: 8 bases; junction bases outside the gene matches: 7. The CDR3 has 15 residues. CDR3 nucleotides: TGTGCCAGCAGTCCTCTCGACAGGGGGGATTCACCCCTCCACTTT. Its translation: CASSPLDRGDSPLHF.

J is TRBJ2-5 and V is TRBV29-1, with 10 bases lining up with TRBD2. Germline V gives CDR1 SQVTM, CDR2 ANQGSEA. This CDR3 comprises 15 residues. V shed 6 bases, J shed 2 bases, and the junction held 9 bases outside the gene matches. The CDR3 loop reads CSVTPRTSGQETQYF. In nucleotides, the CDR3 is TGCAGCGTCACCCCCCGGACTAGCGGACAAGAGACCCAGTACTTC.

The chain couples TRBV30 to TRBJ2-7; TRBD1 might be the D (5 bases). Germline-derived CDR1 and CDR2 are GTSNPN and SVGIG (reference sequence). The CDR3 extends over 13 amino acids. The V end lost 1 base, the J end lost 0 bases, and 7 bases lay between the germline ends. CDR3 protein: CAWSGQRSYEQYF. In DNA form, the CDR3 reads TGTGCCTGGAGTGGACAGCGCTCCTACGAGCAGTACTTC.

This clone came up a few times. The V call is TRBV10-3, the J call TRBJ1-2; TRBD1 agrees at 7 bases. The germline gives CDR1 ENHRY, CDR2 SYGVKD. The CDR3 is 14 residues long. V gave up 4 bases and J gave up 3 bases; unmatched junction bases: 5. This chain's CDR3 is CAISGQGSYYGYTF. In DNA form, the CDR3 reads TGTGCCATCAGTGGACAGGGTAGTTACTATGGCTACACCTTC.

This CDR3 is CASSPTGWNSPLHF. The CDR3 DNA follows: TGTGCCAGCTCACCGACGGGGTGGAATTCACCCCTCCACTTT. The V call is TRBV18, the J call TRBJ1-6; D is unresolved. Trimming took off 3 bases at V and 7 bases at J, with 10 bases between the two ends. The germline gives CDR1 KGHSH, CDR2 LQKENI. The CDR3 is made up of 14 amino acids.

The rearrangement uses TRBV28 and TRBJ2-1, with D possibly matching TRBD2 (6 bases). Trimming stripped 8 bases from V and 14 bases from J, with 19 bases between. Germline values: CDR1 MDHEN, CDR2 SYDVKM. The CDR3 loop spans 12 amino acids. The CDR3 here is CASGKGERVEFF. DNA of the CDR3: TGTGCCAGCGGTAAAGGGGAGCGGGTTGAGTTCTTC.

As regards this clone: Other DNA sequences of this sample code for an identical CDR3. The V gene is TRBV9, the J gene TRBJ2-3, with 8 bases matching TRBD1. Trimming took 0 bases from V and 6 from J; bases not matched to a gene: 6. This CDR3 has 15 residues. CDR1 SGDLS and CDR2 YYNGEE come from the germline V gene. The CDR3 bases are TGTGCCAGCAGCGTAGGTCAGGGGGCCGGCGATACGCAGTATTTT. Translated: CASSVGQGAGDTQYF.

This rearrangement joins TRBV25-1 to TRBJ1-3; 7 bases fit TRBD1. Germline trimming cut 4 bases from V and 5 bases from J; bases unmatched to any gene: 2. Germline assignment: CDR1 MGHDK and CDR2 SYGVNS. The CDR3 is made up of 13 amino acids. The CDR3: CASSGTGRNTIYF. The CDR3 coding sequence is TGTGCCAGCAGTGGGACAGGCCGAAACACCATATATTTT.